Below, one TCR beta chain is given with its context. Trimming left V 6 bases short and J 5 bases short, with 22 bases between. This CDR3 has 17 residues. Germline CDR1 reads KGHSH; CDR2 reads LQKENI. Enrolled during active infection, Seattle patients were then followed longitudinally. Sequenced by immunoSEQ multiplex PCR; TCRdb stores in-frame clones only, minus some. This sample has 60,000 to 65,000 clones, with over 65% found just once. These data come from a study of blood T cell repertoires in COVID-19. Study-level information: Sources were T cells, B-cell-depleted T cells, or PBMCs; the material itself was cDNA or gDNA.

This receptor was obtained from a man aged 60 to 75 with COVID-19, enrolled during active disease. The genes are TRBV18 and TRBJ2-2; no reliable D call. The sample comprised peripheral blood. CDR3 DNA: TGTGCCAGCTCCCAAACCCTTGCTGCGGTGGAGACCGGGGAGCTGTTTTTT. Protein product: CASSQTLAAVETGELFF.